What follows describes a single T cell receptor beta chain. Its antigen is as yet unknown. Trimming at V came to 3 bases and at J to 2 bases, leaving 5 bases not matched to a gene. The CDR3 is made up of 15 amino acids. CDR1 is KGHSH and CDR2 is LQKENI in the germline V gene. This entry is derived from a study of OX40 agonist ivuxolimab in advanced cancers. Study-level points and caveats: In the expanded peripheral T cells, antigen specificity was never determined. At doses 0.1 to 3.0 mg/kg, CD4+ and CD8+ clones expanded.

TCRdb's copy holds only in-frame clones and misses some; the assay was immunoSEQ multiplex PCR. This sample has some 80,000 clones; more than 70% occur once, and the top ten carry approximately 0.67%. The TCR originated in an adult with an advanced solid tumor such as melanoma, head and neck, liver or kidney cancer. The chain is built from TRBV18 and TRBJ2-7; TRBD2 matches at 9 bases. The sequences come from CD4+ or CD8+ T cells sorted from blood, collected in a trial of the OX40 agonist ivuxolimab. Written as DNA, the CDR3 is TGTGCCAGCTCACCCGGGACTAGCCGAGCCTACGAGCAGTACTTC. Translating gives CASSPGTSRAYEQYF.